Following are 14 T cell receptor beta chains from one sample sequenced in a study of T cells in Graves' hyperthyroidism and ophthalmopathy. Amplified regions were TCR beta CDR3 sequences from RNA transcripts. An initial round of RT-PCR targeting the TCR CDR3 relied on the HTBI primer set. A single record per CDR3 protein comes from TCRdb applying MiXCR to the multiplex PCR reads. The sample consists of 730,000 or so distinct CDR3 sequences, roughly a sixth of them appearing once. Sequenced input: blood. Receptor source: a woman aged 50 to 60 with Graves' hyperthyroidism that later progressed to Graves' ophthalmopathy.

This clonotype was seen ten or more times. Here the CDR3 reads CASKWGGDNIQYF. In nucleotides, the CDR3 is TGTGCCAGCAAGTGGGGGGGGGATAACATTCAGTACTTC. This chain uses TRBV11-2 with TRBJ2-4, with 7 bases lining up with TRBD2. V lost 7 bases, J lost 7 bases, and 7 bases stayed unmatched. CDR1 and CDR2 (germline): SGHAT, FQNNGV. There are 13 residues in the CDR3.

The chain uses TRBV28 and TRBJ2-5, with TRBD1 matching over 10 bases. The CDR3 covers 19 residues. V lost 7 bases and J lost 0; bases outside the gene matches: 17. From germline, CDR1 is MDHEN and CDR2 SYDVKM. In DNA form, the CDR3 reads TGTGCCAGCACCAAAAGTCTCCACCGGGACAGGGGTTACCAAGAGACCCAGTACTTC. It yields the protein CASTKSLHRDRGYQETQYF.

This clonotype has a handful of counts. This chain connects TRBV2 to TRBJ1-4; 9 bases line up with TRBD1. This CDR3 spans 14 amino acids. The junction had 5 bases not matched to a gene; V was cut back by 4 bases and J by 8 bases. Per germline, CDR1 SNHLY and CDR2 FYNNEI. The DNA for the CDR3 is TGTGCCAGCAGTGGGGACAGGGTGAGCGAAAAACTGTTTTTT. It yields the protein CASSGDRVSEKLFF.

The CDR3 region has the DNA TGTGCCAGCAGTCTAACAGGGGGGCAGACCCAGTACTTC. This encodes CASSLTGGQTQYF. The rearrangement links TRBV27 to TRBJ2-5; 8 bases agree with TRBD1. This CDR3 is 13 amino acids long. CDR1 and CDR2 (germline): MNHEY, SMNVEV (reference sequence). Trimming cost V 5 bases and J 6 bases; bases outside gene matches: 5.

The chain employs TRBV4-1 and TRBJ2-2; D unclear. The V end lost 3 bases, the J end lost 1 base, and 9 bases lay between the germline ends. The CDR3 consists of 15 residues. CDR1 and CDR2 from the germline V gene are MGHRA and YSYEKL. Here the CDR3 reads CASSQRTENTGELFF. CDR3 nucleotide sequence: TGCGCCAGCAGCCAGAGGACGGAGAACACCGGGGAGCTGTTTTTT.

The chain has TRBV7-9 and TRBJ2-1; 12 nucleotides match TRBD2. V was pared by 5 bases and J by 3 bases, with 5 bases of the junction left unmatched. This CDR3 is 16 amino acids long. Germline V CDR1 and CDR2: SEHNR, FQNEAQ (reference sequence). CDR3 amino acids: CASSPRTSGNYNEQFF. CDR3 bases: TGTGCCAGCAGCCCAAGGACTAGCGGGAACTACAATGAGCAGTTCTTC.

This clonotype was recorded at least ten times. This chain joins TRBV29-1 and TRBJ1-1; no definite D call. Trimming removed 4 bases at V and 0 bases at J, with 9 bases between. The CDR3 is 13 amino acids. The germline V gene encodes CDR1 SQVTM and CDR2 ANQGSEA. The CDR3 loop is CSVVTHLNTEAFF. For the CDR3, the DNA is TGCAGCGTTGTAACACATTTGAACACTGAAGCTTTCTTT.

This clonotype was observed at least ten times. This chain links TRBV2 with TRBJ2-5; TRBD1 aligns across 7 bases. Germline V gene lookup returns CDR1 SNHLY and CDR2 FYNNEI. V trimming: 3 bases; J trimming: 1 base; junction bases outside the gene matches: 5. The CDR3 runs to 15 residues. The CDR3, as DNA: TGTGCCAGCAGTGAGGGGACAGCACCCCAAGAGACCCAGTACTTC. Translating it yields CASSEGTAPQETQYF.

The rearrangement uses TRBV20-1 and TRBJ1-2; possible D gene TRBD1, 5 bases. The CDR3 sequence is 15 residues long. CDR1 and CDR2 (germline): DFQATT, SNEGSKA (reference sequence). Trimming stripped 7 bases from V and 1 base from J, with 19 bases between. CDR3 amino acids: CSDDGTHRFNYGYTF. CDR3 DNA sequence: TGCAGTGATGACGGGACGCATCGATTTAACTATGGCTACACCTTC.

The V call is TRBV10-3, the J call TRBJ1-2, with 7 nucleotides matching TRBD1. This CDR3 comprises 16 residues. The trim removed 2 bases at V and 0 bases at J, leaving 6 bases unmatched. Germline V gene data show CDR1 as ENHRY and CDR2 as SYGVKD. The CDR3 nucleotides read TGTGCCATCAGTGAGGGCAGGGGGGAGACTAACTATGGCTACACCTTC. It specifies CAISEGRGETNYGYTF.

This clonotype was seen at least ten times. The chain combines TRBV3-1 with TRBJ1-6; D is undetermined. Germline lookup yields CDR1 LGHDT and CDR2 YNNKEL (reference sequence). The CDR3 runs to 14 residues. Trimming took 1 base from V and 7 from J, leaving 8 bases between them. CDR3 bases: TGTGCCAGCAGCCAAGGGGAAGGGAATTCACCCCTCCACTTT. Amino acids: CASSQGEGNSPLHF.

This clonotype was found many times. The V call is TRBV24-1, the J call TRBJ2-1; possibly TRBD1 for D (5 bases). The V gene's germline CDR1 is KGHDR and CDR2 SFDVKD. The CDR3 is 14 residues long. Trimming pared 5 bases from V and 6 bases from J, leaving 13 bases between. CDR3 sequence (DNA): TGTGCCACCAGTGCCACAGGAGCTTCCAATGAGCAGTTCTTC. Translated: CATSATGASNEQFF.

This clonotype came up many times. The J gene is TRBJ1-2, the V gene TRBV18; 7 bases line up with TRBD1. The trim removed 5 bases at V and 0 bases at J, leaving 6 bases unmatched. This CDR3 region has 15 residues. Germline loops: CDR1 KGHSH, CDR2 LQKENI. The CDR3 DNA sequence: TGTGCCAGCTCAGCGGGACAGACAACTAACTATGGCTACACCTTC. It encodes CASSAGQTTNYGYTF.

Worth noting for this clonotype: Compared with germline, one end of the junction differs, possibly owing to a read error. V usage is TRBV3-1 and J usage is TRBJ1-1; TRBD1 might be the D (5 bases). The CDR3 loop spans 12 amino acids. The germline gives CDR1 LGHDT, CDR2 YNNKEL (reference sequence). This CDR3 reads CASSPPGTGAFF. Written as DNA, the CDR3 is TGTGCCAGCAGCCCCCCGGGGACTGGAGCTTTCTTT.